This T cell receptor beta chain stems from a study of human T cells and chemical hapten exposure. Study-level information: How much TCR each sample yielded varied, mostly because pooled library volumes differed slightly. Study outcomes and limitations: The number of TCRs over 1 in 1000 frequency stayed unchanged after DPC.

This sample's time point: patch test 1, 2 weeks after DPC sensitization. Treatment described: therapeutic diphenylcyclopropenone sensitization with weekly scalp DPC. V lost 5 bases, J lost 2 bases, and 4 bases lay in between. Germline values: CDR1 LNHNV, CDR2 YYDKDF (reference sequence). This CDR3 region has 12 residues. Original processing notes: From around 25,000 to 690,000 TCRs were found per sample, with a median of approximately 96,000. TCRdb analysed the RACE reads with MiXCR anew, one entry per CDR3 protein. The V and J calls, along with clone size, are taken from TCRdb and not from the paper's own processing. Among around 100,000 distinct CDR3 sequences listed, about 11% were seen once. There are a few counts of this clonotype. Its specificity is not known.

The sequence derives from a woman aged 35 to 49 with alopecia areata. Some clones in this sample may be carry-over from other donors' samples. The chain uses TRBV15 and TRBJ1-5; D unresolved. Sequencing used whole blood, obtained in connection with sensitization to the hapten diphenylcyclopropenone (DPC). The CDR3 loop reads CATSDGNQPQHF. CDR3 in DNA: TGTGCCACCAGCGACGGCAATCAGCCCCAGCATTTT.